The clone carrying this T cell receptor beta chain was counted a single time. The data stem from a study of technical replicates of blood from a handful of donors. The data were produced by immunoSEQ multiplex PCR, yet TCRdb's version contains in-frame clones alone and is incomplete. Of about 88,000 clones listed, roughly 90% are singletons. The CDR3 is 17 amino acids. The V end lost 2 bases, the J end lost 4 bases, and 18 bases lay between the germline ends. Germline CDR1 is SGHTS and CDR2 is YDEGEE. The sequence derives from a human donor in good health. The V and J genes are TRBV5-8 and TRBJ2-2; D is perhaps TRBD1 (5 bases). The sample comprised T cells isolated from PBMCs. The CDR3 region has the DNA TGTGCCAGCAGCTTATACAGGCGACGAGTGGGCACCGGGGAGCTGTTTTTT. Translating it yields CASSLYRRRVGTGELFF. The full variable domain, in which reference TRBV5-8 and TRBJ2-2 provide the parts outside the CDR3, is EAGVTQSPTHLIKTRGQQATLRCSPISGHTSVYWYQQALGLGLQFLLWYDEGEERNRGNFPPRFSGRQFPNYSSELNVNALELEDSALYLCASSLYRRRVGTGELFFGEGSRLTVL.